One and the same sample provided the 8 T cell receptor beta chains below, sequenced in a study of T cell responses to AZD1222 COVID-19 vaccine. TCRdb keeps only in-frame clones here, not all; method: immunoSEQ multiplex PCR. The sample has 75,000 or so clones, 91% seen once. The specimen was peripheral blood, collected 28 days after the second AZD1222 dose. These receptors all come from an adult who received the AZD1222 COVID-19 vaccine.

This chain links TRBV4-1 with TRBJ1-4, with no clear D. Trimming left V 4 bases short and J 7 bases short, with 16 bases between. CDR1 and CDR2 from the germline V gene are MGHRA and YSYEKL. The CDR3 is 15 amino acids. Here the CDR3 reads CASSPLEGGGEKLFF. The DNA for the CDR3 is TGCGCCAGCAGCCCCCTGGAGGGAGGTGGTGAAAAACTGTTTTTT.

In nucleotides, the CDR3 is TGTGCCAGCAGTGTGGTCAGGAACACCGGGGAGCTGTTTTTT. Translating gives CASSVVRNTGELFF. The rearrangement links TRBV2 to TRBJ2-2; D gene uncertain. The germline V gene has CDR1 SNHLY and CDR2 FYNNEI. V lost 4 bases to trimming and J lost 1 base, with 7 bases between them. This CDR3 region has 14 residues.

This chain links TRBV9 with TRBJ1-5; TRBD1 might be the D (6 bases). V was pared by 3 bases and J by 0 bases, with 10 bases between. The CDR3 has 15 residues. Germline CDR1 reads SGDLS; CDR2 reads YYNGEE. Here the CDR3 DNA reads TGTGCCAGCAGCGACGGGACAAATAGCAATCAGCCCCAGCATTTT. It encodes CASSDGTNSNQPQHF.

This clone came up once. The chain uses TRBV30 and TRBJ1-1; D gene uncertain. Germline assignment: CDR1 GTSNPN and CDR2 SVGIG (reference sequence). Trimming pared 1 base from V and 4 bases from J, leaving 7 bases between. This CDR3 has 12 amino acids. The CDR3 loop is CAWSEAGTEAFF. The CDR3 bases are TGTGCCTGGAGTGAGGCGGGCACTGAAGCTTTCTTT.

This clone showed up just once. CDR3 region: CASTEGGEKLFF. The CDR3 DNA reads TGTGCCAGCACGGAGGGCGGAGAAAAACTGTTTTTT. This chain uses TRBV6-6 with TRBJ1-4; D call uncertain. With 7 bases removed from V and 8 bases from J, the gap between germline ends came to 11 bases. This CDR3 spans 12 amino acids. Per germline, CDR1 MNHNY and CDR2 SVGAGI (reference sequence).

The V gene is TRBV2, the J gene TRBJ1-5, with 9 bases that match TRBD1. The V and J ends lost 4 bases and 11 bases, in that order; junction bases with no gene match: 12. The germline V gene has CDR1 SNHLY and CDR2 FYNNEI. The CDR3 sequence is 15 residues long. The CDR3 sequence: CASSARDRALGTQHF. The DNA of the CDR3 is TGTGCCAGCAGTGCCCGGGACAGGGCCCTAGGAACCCAGCATTTT. Looking up the rest from reference TRBV2 and TRBJ1-5 gives the full variable domain: EPEVTQTPSHQVTQMGQEVILRCVPISNHLYFYWYRQILGQKVEFLVSFYNNEISEKSEIFDDQFSVERPDGSNFTLKIRSTKLEDSAMYFCASSARDRALGTQHFGDGTRLSIL.

V gene TRBV28 combines with J gene TRBJ2-7; D possibly corresponds to TRBD1 (6 bases). The CDR3 has 15 amino acids. V dropped 2 bases and J dropped 5 bases, with 16 bases sitting between them. CDR1 MDHEN and CDR2 SYDVKM come from the germline V gene. In DNA, the CDR3 is TGTGCCAGCAGTTTAAGGACAGCTCAGCGCAACGAGCAGTACTTC. Encoded protein: CASSLRTAQRNEQYF.

This clone was detected only a few times. The rearrangement links TRBV30 to TRBJ1-6, with D possibly being TRBD1 (5 bases). The germline gives CDR1 GTSNPN, CDR2 SVGIG (reference sequence). The CDR3 is 16 amino acids. Trimming cost V 6 bases and J 3 bases, with 18 bases left between them. CDR3 bases: TGTGCCTGTAGGGGACTCTCTCTCCTCTATAATTCACCCCTCCACTTT. Its protein product is CACRGLSLLYNSPLHF.